A single sample gave rise to the 13 T cell receptor beta chains below, sequenced in a study of T cell changes during pregnancy in multiple sclerosis. The repertoire was sequenced with immunoSEQ multiplex PCR; TCRdb's copy has only in-frame clones and lacks some. The table lists about 70,000 clones, 90% to 95% of them singletons, with 0.45% to 0.7% in the top ten. The sample here was peripheral blood, taken in the third trimester of pregnancy. Receptors originate from a female donor with multiple sclerosis, enrolled in a pregnancy study.

The chain joins TRBV9 to TRBJ1-2; the match to TRBD1 covers 7 bases. Per the germline V gene, CDR1 is SGDLS and CDR2 is YYNGEE. With V trimmed by 0 bases and J by 5 bases, 7 bases remained unmatched. The CDR3 contains 15 residues. The CDR3 reads CASSVGSGTDYGYTF. The DNA of the CDR3 is TGTGCCAGCAGCGTAGGGTCCGGGACAGATTATGGCTACACCTTC.

V and J are TRBV7-3 and TRBJ1-2, with 7 bases matching TRBD1. Germline V gives CDR1 SGHTA, CDR2 FQGTGA. The CDR3 has 14 amino acids. V gave up 3 bases and J gave up 3 bases; unmatched junction bases: 4. The chain's CDR3 is CASSFGGGDYGYTF. CDR3 DNA sequence: TGTGCCAGCAGCTTCGGAGGGGGCGACTATGGCTACACCTTC.

The chain links TRBV5-1 to TRBJ1-4; 9 bases are shared with TRBD1. The CDR3 contains 17 residues. The germline gives CDR1 SGHRS, CDR2 YFSETQ. The V gene end was trimmed by 5 bases and the J gene end by 3 bases; junction bases not matched to a gene: 11. The CDR3 DNA reads TGCGCCAGCAGGGCCGGGACAGGGCTCGCTTCTAATGAAAAACTGTTTTTT. Its protein is CASRAGTGLASNEKLFF.

The chain carries TRBV7-8 and TRBJ2-5; TRBD1 aligns across 7 bases. The V gene end was trimmed by 4 bases and the J gene end by 5 bases; junction bases not matched to a gene: 7. The CDR3 contains 14 residues. CDR1 and CDR2 (germline): SGHVS, FQNEAQ. The CDR3 DNA sequence: TGTGCCAGCAGCTCCAGGGGGAATAGGGAGACCCAGTACTTC. Translated: CASSSRGNRETQYF.

The chain couples TRBV9 to TRBJ2-1, with 7 bases that match TRBD2. The CDR3 length is 15 residues. The V gene end was trimmed by 4 bases and the J gene end by 0 bases; junction bases not matched to a gene: 4. Germline CDR1 is SGDLS and CDR2 is YYNGEE. CDR3 sequence: CASSPAGLSYNEQFF. The DNA of the CDR3 is TGTGCCAGCAGCCCAGCGGGACTCTCCTACAATGAGCAGTTCTTC.

The CDR3 DNA is TGTGCCAGTAAGACAGGGTTAGGAAACACCATATATTTT. Protein sequence: CASKTGLGNTIYF. V gene TRBV27 combines with J gene TRBJ1-3; 7 nucleotides match TRBD1. With 9 bases clipped from V and 4 bases from J, the junction kept 6 bases outside the gene matches. Germline values: CDR1 MNHEY, CDR2 SMNVEV (reference sequence). CDR3 length: 13 residues.

V and J are TRBV19 and TRBJ1-4; TRBD1 is a possible D gene (5 bases). The length of the CDR3 is 13 residues. V shed 4 bases and J shed 6 bases, with 9 bases lying between them. CDR1 is LNHDA and CDR2 is SQIVND in the germline V gene (reference sequence). The CDR3 nucleotides are TGTGCCAGTAGTACTAGACAGTATGAAAAACTGTTTTTT. Encoded protein: CASSTRQYEKLFF.

The V and J genes are TRBV7-2 and TRBJ2-5, with TRBD2 identical over 8 bases. This CDR3 contains 14 residues. After removal of 1 base from V and 5 bases from J, the junction contained 3 bases not matched to a gene. The V gene's germline CDR1 is SGHTA and CDR2 FQGNSA. CDR3 protein: CASSLGTGGETQYF. The CDR3 DNA reads as TGTGCCAGCAGCTTAGGAACGGGGGGGGAGACCCAGTACTTC. The variable domain in full, completed from reference TRBV7-2 and TRBJ2-5, reads GAGVSQSPSNKVTEKGKDVELRCDPISGHTALYWYRQSLGQGLEFLIYFQGNSAPDKSGLPSDRFSAERTGGSVSTLTIQRTQQEDSAVYLCASSLGTGGETQYFGPGTRLLVL.

Of note for this clone: Other nucleotide sequences from this sample produce the same CDR3. The chain is built from TRBV6-5 and TRBJ2-4; 12 bases align to TRBD1. This CDR3 contains 16 residues. J lost 8 bases, V lost 3 bases, and 8 bases had no gene match. The germline gives CDR1 MNHEY, CDR2 SVGAGI. This chain's CDR3 is CASSYRIGTGGDIQYF. For the CDR3, the DNA is TGTGCCAGCAGTTATAGGATTGGGACAGGGGGCGACATTCAGTACTTC.

The gene calls are TRBV7-3 and TRBJ2-2, with 9 bases identical to TRBD2. The CDR3 has 15 amino acids. Per the germline V gene, CDR1 is SGHTA and CDR2 is FQGTGA. V trimming: 1 base; J trimming: 4 bases; junction bases outside the gene matches: 1. In nucleotides, the CDR3 is TGTGCCAGCAGCTTAATTAGCGGGGGCACCGGGGAGCTGTTTTTT. Its protein is CASSLISGGTGELFF.

The chain joins TRBV7-9 to TRBJ2-1; possible D gene TRBD1, 7 bases. The CDR3 runs 15 residues. Trimming stripped 5 bases from V and 3 bases from J, with 14 bases between. The germline gives CDR1 SEHNR, CDR2 FQNEAQ (reference sequence). The CDR3 reads CASSPQGGHYNEQFF. CDR3 sequence (DNA): TGTGCCAGCAGCCCCCAGGGGGGACACTACAATGAGCAGTTCTTC.

This CDR3 reads CASSELVSGNTIYF. DNA for the CDR3: TGTGCCAGCAGTGAACTCGTTTCTGGAAACACCATATATTTT. The chain has TRBV25-1 and TRBJ1-3; no firm D call. The CDR3 is made up of 14 amino acids. The germline V gene encodes CDR1 MGHDK and CDR2 SYGVNS. Trimming removed 2 bases from V and 1 base from J, with 6 bases in between. Using reference TRBV25-1 and TRBJ1-3 for the parts outside the CDR3, the full variable domain is EADIYQTPRYLVIGTGKKITLECSQTMGHDKMYWYQQDPGMELHLIHYSYGVNSTEKGDLSSESTVSRIRTEHFPLTLESARPSHTSQYLCASSELVSGNTIYFGEGSWLTVV.

This chain joins TRBV9 and TRBJ1-2, with D perhaps TRBD1 (5 bases). The CDR3 loop spans 14 amino acids. The germline V gene has CDR1 SGDLS and CDR2 YYNGEE. V lost 3 bases and J 4 bases, leaving 13 bases between the germline ends. The CDR3 coding sequence is TGTGCCAGCAGCGCAGCAGGGCCTAGCTATGGCTACACCTTC. Amino acids: CASSAAGPSYGYTF.